The 21 T cell receptor beta chains below come from one sample, sequenced in a study of T cell responses to AZD1222 COVID-19 vaccine. TCRdb keeps only in-frame clones here, not all; method: immunoSEQ multiplex PCR. The data show roughly 150,000 clones, with more than 75% seen just once and less than 2.5% held by the top ten. The material sequenced was peripheral blood, taken 28 days after the second AZD1222 dose. These receptors all stem from an adult who received the AZD1222 COVID-19 vaccine.

The rearrangement joins TRBV7-3 to TRBJ1-1; 7 nucleotides line up with TRBD1. Germline V gene sequence: CDR1 SGHTA, CDR2 FQGTGA. J lost 2 bases, V lost 5 bases, and 5 bases had no gene match. The CDR3 is 14 amino acids. The CDR3: CASSQGGLNTEAFF. The CDR3 nucleotides are TGTGCCAGCAGCCAGGGGGGGCTCAACACTGAAGCTTTCTTT.

V usage is TRBV3-1 (or the pseudogene TRBV3-2) and J usage is TRBJ2-7; the D is unclear. The V end lost 4 bases, the J end lost 6 bases, and 10 bases lay between the germline ends. CDR1 is LGHDT and CDR2 is YNNKEL in the germline V gene (reference sequence). The CDR3 has 12 residues. This CDR3 is CASSPVGREQYF. The CDR3 DNA reads as TGTGCCAGCAGCCCCGTAGGTCGCGAGCAGTACTTC.

V usage is TRBV12-3 or TRBV12-4 and J usage is TRBJ1-2, with D perhaps TRBD1 (5 bases). V was cut by 1 base and J by 8 bases, with 8 bases left in between. This CDR3 contains 12 residues. In DNA, the CDR3 is TGTGCCAGCAGTTTAGATCAGGGCGGCTACACCTTC. Its protein is CASSLDQGGYTF.

The CDR3 loop reads CASSLRGGGTEAFF. In DNA, the CDR3 is TGTGCCAGCAGCCTCCGTGGGGGAGGTACTGAAGCTTTCTTT. The V gene is TRBV6-5, the J gene TRBJ1-1; D may be TRBD1 (5 bases). Trimming left V 6 bases short and J 5 bases short, with 16 bases between. This CDR3 has 14 residues. Per germline, CDR1 MNHEY and CDR2 SVGAGI.

The chain combines TRBV5-6 with TRBJ2-7; D call uncertain. CDR3 length: 17 residues. V dropped 0 bases and J dropped 5 bases, with 21 bases sitting between them. Germline V CDR1 and CDR2: SGHDT, YYEEEE. Here the CDR3 reads CASSLASPEPFFHEQYF. DNA of the CDR3: TGTGCCAGCAGCTTGGCGTCTCCTGAACCCTTTTTCCACGAGCAGTACTTC.

As concerns this clone: This specimen includes other DNA sequences encoding the same CDR3. V is TRBV7-9 and J is TRBJ2-1, with 10 bases aligning to TRBD2. The ends lost 2 bases at V and 2 bases at J; junction bases unmatched: 3. Germline CDR1 SEHNR, CDR2 FQNEAQ (reference sequence). CDR3 length: 16 residues. CDR3 DNA sequence: TGTGCCAGCAGCTTATCTCTAGCGGGAGCCTACAATGAGCAGTTCTTC. Translating gives CASSLSLAGAYNEQFF.

V gene TRBV12-3 or TRBV12-4 combines with J gene TRBJ1-1, with TRBD1 identical over 9 bases. The CDR3 has 13 residues. V shed 6 bases, J shed 7 bases, and the junction held 6 bases outside the gene matches. Here the CDR3 reads CASRDRGWSEAFF. The CDR3 region has the DNA TGTGCCAGCAGGGACAGGGGATGGAGTGAAGCTTTCTTT.

The chain recombines TRBV6-4 with TRBJ1-6; D is unresolved. The CDR3 is made up of 13 amino acids. V gave up 4 bases and J gave up 8 bases, with 9 bases separating them. Per the germline V gene, CDR1 is MRHNA and CDR2 is SNTAGT. This CDR3 is CASSVRSDSPLHF. DNA of the CDR3: TGTGCCAGCAGTGTAAGGTCGGATTCACCCCTCCACTTT.

J is TRBJ2-3 and V is TRBV9; D might be TRBD2 (5 bases). CDR1 and CDR2 from the germline V gene are SGDLS and YYNGEE. CDR3 length equals 15 residues. Trimming removed 0 bases at V and 6 bases at J, with 14 bases between. CDR3: CASSVGRAPWDTQYF. DNA of the CDR3: TGTGCCAGCAGCGTAGGGCGGGCCCCCTGGGATACGCAGTATTTT. The full variable domain, rest sourced from reference TRBV9 and TRBJ2-3, is DSGVTQTPKHLITATGQRVTLRCSPRSGDLSVYWYQQSLDQGLQFLIQYYNGEERAKGNILERFSAQQFPDLHSELNLSSLELGDSALYFCASSVGRAPWDTQYFGPGTRLTVL.

The V call is TRBV2, the J call TRBJ2-7; D assignment may be TRBD1 or TRBD2 (5 bases each). Germline lookup yields CDR1 SNHLY and CDR2 FYNNEI. Trimming took 6 bases from V and 3 from J, leaving 18 bases between them. The CDR3 extends over 15 amino acids. This CDR3 is CASSPFLGEFYEQYF. For the CDR3, the DNA is TGTGCCAGCAGCCCTTTTCTAGGGGAGTTCTACGAGCAGTACTTC.

This chain uses TRBV2 with TRBJ1-6; D gene ambiguous. The CDR3 is made up of 16 amino acids. V was trimmed by 2 bases and J by 7 bases, leaving 15 bases between them. Germline CDR1 reads SNHLY; CDR2 reads FYNNEI. CDR3 in DNA: TGTGCCAGCAGTGAACGGCAGGCATCGACGAATTCACCCCTCCACTTT. It specifies CASSERQASTNSPLHF. Together with reference TRBV2 and TRBJ1-6, the CDR3 gives the full variable domain: EPEVTQTPSHQVTQMGQEVILRCVPISNHLYFYWYRQILGQKVEFLVSFYNNEISEKSEIFDDQFSVERPDGSNFTLKIRSTKLEDSAMYFCASSERQASTNSPLHFGNGTRLTVT.

The CDR3 coding sequence is TGTGCCAGTAAATATCTAAGGGCGAACACTGAAGCTTTCTTT. This gives the protein CASKYLRANTEAFF. V is TRBV19 and J is TRBJ1-1; D is uncertain. Germline CDR1 is LNHDA and CDR2 is SQIVND (reference sequence). V lost 7 bases to trimming and J lost 1 base, with 13 bases between them. The CDR3 length is 14 residues.

This rearrangement joins TRBV6-5 to TRBJ1-1; TRBD1 aligns across 7 bases. Per the germline V gene, CDR1 is MNHEY and CDR2 is SVGAGI. This CDR3 has 12 amino acids. The trim removed 6 bases at V and 10 bases at J, leaving 8 bases unmatched. CDR3 amino acids: CASSIRGGVAFF. Here the CDR3 DNA reads TGTGCCAGCAGCATCAGGGGGGGAGTAGCTTTCTTT.

The J gene is TRBJ2-7, the V gene TRBV12-5; D might be TRBD1 (5 bases). Germline CDR1 and CDR2: LGHNT and FRNRAP. Trimming cost V 5 bases and J 3 bases, with 11 bases left between them. The CDR3 has 13 amino acids. The chain's CDR3 is CASGLGHNYEQYF. In DNA form, the CDR3 reads TGTGCTAGTGGTCTCGGACACAACTACGAGCAGTACTTC. The variable domain in full, completed from reference TRBV12-5 and TRBJ2-7, reads DARVTQTPRHKVTEMGQEVTMRCQPILGHNTVFWYRQTMMQGLELLAYFRNRAPLDDSGMPKDRFSAEMPDATLATLKIQPSEPRDSAVYFCASGLGHNYEQYFGPGTRLTVT.

The CDR3 bases are TGTGCCACCAGCAGAGACGGCAGGGAGAACACTGAAGCTTTCTTT. Translation: CATSRDGRENTEAFF. V usage is TRBV15 and J usage is TRBJ1-1; maybe TRBD1 (5 bases). Germline assignment: CDR1 LNHNV and CDR2 YYDKDF (reference sequence). The CDR3 is made up of 15 amino acids. Trimming took 0 bases from V and 1 from J, leaving 9 bases between them.

This clone was seen only a few times. The rearrangement uses TRBV4-1 and TRBJ1-2; D is undetermined. Germline V lookup: CDR1 MGHRA, CDR2 YSYEKL. The germline V and J ends were trimmed by 0 bases and 5 bases, with 16 bases remaining between them. The CDR3 totals 16 residues. This chain's CDR3 is CASSQDSFEGWYGYTF. CDR3 nucleotides: TGCGCCAGCAGCCAAGATTCATTCGAGGGTTGGTATGGCTACACCTTC.

The chain joins TRBV2 to TRBJ2-5; 12 bases line up with TRBD2. V lost 4 bases and J lost 5; bases outside the gene matches: 5. The CDR3 has 15 amino acids. Germline assignment: CDR1 SNHLY and CDR2 FYNNEI. The CDR3 DNA reads TGTGCCAGCAGTGCTAGCGGGAGGGCCGGGGAGACCCAGTACTTC. Residues: CASSASGRAGETQYF.

As to this clone: At one boundary the junction diverges from the germline segment, which might be a read error. J is TRBJ2-2 and V is TRBV7-9; possibly TRBD2 for D (5 bases). The germline V gene encodes CDR1 SEHNR and CDR2 FQNEAQ (reference sequence). The CDR3 extends over 15 amino acids. CDR3 sequence (DNA): TGTGCCAGCGGCTTAGGACTCAGGAACACCGGGGAGCTGTTTTTT. It encodes CASGLGLRNTGELFF.

The chain uses TRBV15 and TRBJ2-3, with D possibly TRBD2 on 5 matching bases. V was pared by 5 bases and J by 3 bases, with 9 bases between. Germline CDR1 reads LNHNV; CDR2 reads YYDKDF (reference sequence). The CDR3 spans 13 residues. The DNA for the CDR3 is TGTGCCACCAGCGAGGGATCGACAGATACGCAGTATTTT. This encodes CATSEGSTDTQYF.

In its sample, this clone was seen a few times. V gene TRBV1 combines with J gene TRBJ1-3. TRBV1 is given as a pseudogene. The CDR3 sequence is 16 residues long. As DNA, the CDR3 is TGCACCAGCAGCCAAGCGGGGGGCCCCTCTGGAAACACCATATATTTT. It specifies CTSSQAGGPSGNTIYF.

This chain uses TRBV7-9 with TRBJ1-1, with D maybe TRBD1 (6 bases). Germline values: CDR1 SEHNR, CDR2 FQNEAQ (reference sequence). With 5 bases removed from V and 11 bases from J, the gap between germline ends came to 24 bases. This CDR3 has 15 amino acids. The CDR3 spells CASSTPVMGAERAFF. CDR3 coding DNA: TGTGCCAGCAGCACCCCGGTGATGGGGGCGGAGAGGGCTTTCTTT.